This T cell receptor beta chain was observed in a study of cytomegalovirus exposure and HLA in healthy donors. The overall study: HLA-typed donors contributed 80 million to 85 million unique TCRs, which were held in an early data release.

Regarding this clone: Its specificity is unknown.

Regarding the study as a whole: Across donors, presence/absence analyses took sequencing depth to be roughly uniform. CMV serostatus stood as the only immune exposure information on hand.

Researchers ran the PCR with 60 Vbeta and 13 Jbeta primers. Generated by immunoSEQ multiplex PCR, the TCRdb table keeps only in-frame clones and is missing some. This sample has approximately 110,000 clones, with around 73% found just once. The receptor comes from a woman in her thirties or forties in good health and CMV-seropositive. Sequencing used PBMCs.

CDR3 amino acids: CASSTGVEEAFF. The CDR3 coding sequence is TGTGCCAGTTCTACAGGGGTGGAGGAAGCTTTCTTT. The chain links TRBV19 to TRBJ1-1; 7 bases align to TRBD1. Trimming took 8 bases from V and 8 from J; bases not matched to a gene: 8. Germline lookup yields CDR1 LNHDA and CDR2 SQIVND (reference sequence). This CDR3 region has 12 residues.